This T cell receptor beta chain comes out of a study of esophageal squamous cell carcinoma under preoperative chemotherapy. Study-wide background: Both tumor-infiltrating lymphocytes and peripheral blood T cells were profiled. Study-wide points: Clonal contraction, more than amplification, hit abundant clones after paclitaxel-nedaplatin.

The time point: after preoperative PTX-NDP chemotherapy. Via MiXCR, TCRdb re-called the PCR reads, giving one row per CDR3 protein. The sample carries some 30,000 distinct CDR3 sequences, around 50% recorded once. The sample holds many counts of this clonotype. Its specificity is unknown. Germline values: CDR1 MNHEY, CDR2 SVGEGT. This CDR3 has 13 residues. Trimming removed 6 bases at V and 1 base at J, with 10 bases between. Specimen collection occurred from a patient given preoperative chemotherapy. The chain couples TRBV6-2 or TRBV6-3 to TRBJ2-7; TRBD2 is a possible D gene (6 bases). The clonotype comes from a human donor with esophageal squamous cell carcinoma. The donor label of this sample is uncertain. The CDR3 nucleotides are TGTGCCAGCAGCCGGGACTTGTCCTACGAGCAGTACTTC. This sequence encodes CASSRDLSYEQYF.